This T cell receptor beta chain comes out of a study of radiotherapy plus CTLA-4 blockade in lung cancer. Regarding the study as a whole: Subsequent to radiotherapy plus ipilimumab, tumor-derived TCR clones underwent expansion in blood. How blood T cell clones changed early, along with interferon-beta, reportedly forecast response best.

Clones were read by immunoSEQ multiplex PCR, and TCRdb kept only the in-frame ones, dropping some. The table has 95,000 to 150,000 clones, approximately 90% seen once. With regard to this clone: Its antigen is unknown.

With 3 bases clipped from V and 5 bases from J, the junction kept 8 bases outside the gene matches. Germline CDR1 SGHNT, CDR2 YYREEE (reference sequence). The CDR3 is made up of 16 amino acids. The clonotype originates from a human donor with non-small cell lung cancer that progressed on radiotherapy plus ipilimumab. The J gene is TRBJ2-1, the V gene TRBV5-4; TRBD2 matches at 10 bases. The sequencing used peripheral blood, collected from a patient treated with radiotherapy plus ipilimumab. DNA of the CDR3: TGTGCCAGCAGCTCATACAAGCGGGAGGGTAACAATGAGCAGTTCTTC. Its translation: CASSSYKREGNNEQFF.